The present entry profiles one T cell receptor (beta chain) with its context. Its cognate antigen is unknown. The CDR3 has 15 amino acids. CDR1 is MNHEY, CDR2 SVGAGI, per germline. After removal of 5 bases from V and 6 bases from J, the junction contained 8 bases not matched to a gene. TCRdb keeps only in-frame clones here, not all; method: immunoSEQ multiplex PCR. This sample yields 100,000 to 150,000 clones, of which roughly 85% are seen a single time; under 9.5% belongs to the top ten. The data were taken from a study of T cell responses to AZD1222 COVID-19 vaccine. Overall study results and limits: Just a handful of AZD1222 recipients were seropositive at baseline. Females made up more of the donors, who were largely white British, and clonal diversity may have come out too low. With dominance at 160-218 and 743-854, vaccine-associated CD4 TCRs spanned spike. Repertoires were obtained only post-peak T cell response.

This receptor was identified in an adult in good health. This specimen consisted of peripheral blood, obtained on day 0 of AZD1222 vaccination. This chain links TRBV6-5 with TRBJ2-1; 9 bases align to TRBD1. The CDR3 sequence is CASSLRDRAINEQFF. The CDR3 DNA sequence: TGTGCCAGCAGTCTCCGGGACAGGGCCATCAATGAGCAGTTCTTC.